The rows below give T cell receptor beta chains drawn from one sample of a study of cytomegalovirus exposure and HLA in healthy donors. Profiled with immunoSEQ multiplex PCR; TCRdb holds only in-frame clones, not every one. The sample records over 110,000 clones, around 85% being singletons. The sample consisted of PBMCs. These receptors all come from a woman aged 45-65 years in good health and CMV-seropositive. CDR3s include the opening cysteine and the closing phenylalanine or tryptophan. Fields, in order: V gene, J gene, clone size, D gene, CDR3 DNA, CDR3 protein. D genes are given only for firm matches. Size tells how often a clone was seen (once, few, many) or the class of an expanded clone, and some rows leave it out.

V gene: TRBV11-2
J gene: TRBJ1-2
clone size: -
D gene: -
CDR3 DNA: TGTGCCAGCAGCACAAACCAGGGGAACTATGGCTACACCTTC
CDR3 protein: CASSTNQGNYGYTF

V gene: TRBV6-1
J gene: TRBJ1-2
clone size: -
D gene: TRBD1
CDR3 DNA: TGTGCCAGCAGTGAAGGGACAGGGGGCGCTGGCTATGGCTACACCTTC
CDR3 protein: CASSEGTGGAGYGYTF

V gene: TRBV28
J gene: TRBJ1-1
clone size: -
D gene: -
CDR3 DNA: TGTGCCAGCATTCCGGGTCCCCTCGGAGAAGCTTTCTTT
CDR3 protein: CASIPGPLGEAFF

V gene: TRBV5-1
J gene: TRBJ1-3
clone size: few
D gene: -
CDR3 DNA: TGCGCCAGCAGCATAGGACAGTCTGGAAACACCATATATTTT
CDR3 protein: CASSIGQSGNTIYF

V gene: TRBV30
J gene: TRBJ1-1
clone size: -
D gene: -
CDR3 DNA: TGTGCCTCCCGGAGGGAGCTGGGGACTGAAGCTTTCTTT
CDR3 protein: CASRRELGTEAFF

V gene: TRBV7-2
J gene: TRBJ1-1
clone size: once
D gene: TRBD1
CDR3 DNA: TGTGCCAGCAGTCGGGACAGCCAGGGGACTGAAGCTTTCTTT
CDR3 protein: CASSRDSQGTEAFF

V gene: TRBV7-3
J gene: TRBJ2-2
clone size: few
D gene: TRBD1
CDR3 DNA: TGTGCCAGCAGCTCCGGGACAGGGTACACCGGGGAGCTGTTTTTT
CDR3 protein: CASSSGTGYTGELFF

V gene: TRBV27
J gene: TRBJ1-2
clone size: -
D gene: -
CDR3 DNA: TGTGCCAGCAGTTTATCCCCCGGGTATGCGAACTATGGCTACACCTTC
CDR3 protein: CASSLSPGYANYGYTF

V gene: TRBV11-2
J gene: TRBJ1-4
clone size: few
D gene: TRBD1
CDR3 DNA: TGTGCCAGCAGCCAGACGGGTGGGACAGGGAATGAAAAACTGTTTTTT
CDR3 protein: CASSQTGGTGNEKLFF

V gene: TRBV27
J gene: TRBJ2-7
clone size: -
D gene: TRBD2
CDR3 DNA: TGTGCCAGCAATAGGGGCGGGGGATACGAGCAGTACTTC
CDR3 protein: CASNRGGGYEQYF

V gene: TRBV9
J gene: TRBJ2-1
clone size: -
D gene: TRBD1
CDR3 DNA: TGTGCCAGCAGCGTAGGTCAGGGGGCCATGAACAATGAGCAGTTCTTC
CDR3 protein: CASSVGQGAMNNEQFF

V gene: TRBV6-5
J gene: TRBJ2-3
clone size: -
D gene: -
CDR3 DNA: TGTGCCAGCAGTACGGAGGGATATGGGGCAGATACGCAGTATTTT
CDR3 protein: CASSTEGYGADTQYF

V gene: TRBV29-1
J gene: TRBJ2-1
clone size: -
D gene: TRBD2
CDR3 DNA: TGCAGCGGTTCCAGGGCGGGGGTCTACTCCTACAATGAGCAGTTCTTC
CDR3 protein: CSGSRAGVYSYNEQFF

V gene: TRBV29-1
J gene: TRBJ1-5
clone size: -
D gene: -
CDR3 DNA: TGCAGCGTCCTGGGGGGTCTCGATCAGCCCCAGCATTTT
CDR3 protein: CSVLGGLDQPQHF

V gene: TRBV19
J gene: TRBJ2-2
clone size: -
D gene: TRBD1
CDR3 DNA: TGTGCCAGTAGTACCGGGACAGGTCACACCGGGGAGCTGTTTTTT
CDR3 protein: CASSTGTGHTGELFF

V gene: TRBV10-3
J gene: TRBJ2-7
clone size: -
D gene: -
CDR3 DNA: TGTGCCATCAGTGAGTTCGTGGAGACCTACGAGCAGTACTTC
CDR3 protein: CAISEFVETYEQYF

V gene: TRBV27
J gene: TRBJ1-1
clone size: -
D gene: -
CDR3 DNA: TGTGCCAGCAGTTTGGGCTTCGTGAGAGGGACTGAAGCTTTCTTT
CDR3 protein: CASSLGFVRGTEAFF

V gene: TRBV27
J gene: TRBJ2-7
clone size: -
D gene: -
CDR3 DNA: TGTGCCAGCAGCCCGGACAGAGTTTCCTACGAGCAGTACTTC
CDR3 protein: CASSPDRVSYEQYF

V gene: TRBV9
J gene: TRBJ1-1
clone size: -
D gene: -
CDR3 DNA: TGTGCCAGCAGCGTAGCTACGACAGGACACGTGAACACTGAAGCTTTCTTT
CDR3 protein: CASSVATTGHVNTEAFF

V gene: TRBV2
J gene: TRBJ2-7
clone size: -
D gene: TRBD2
CDR3 DNA: TGTGCCAGTCGTCGGGGGGGGCAATCGGGTTACGAGCAGTACTTC
CDR3 protein: CASRRGGQSGYEQYF

V gene: TRBV11-2
J gene: TRBJ2-7
clone size: -
D gene: -
CDR3 DNA: TGTGCCAGCAGTCTAGAGGGCTACGAGCAGTACTTC
CDR3 protein: CASSLEGYEQYF

V gene: TRBV5-1
J gene: TRBJ2-1
clone size: -
D gene: -
CDR3 DNA: TGCGCCAGCAGCTTGGATCCAGGGTTAAACAATGAGCAGTTCTTC
CDR3 protein: CASSLDPGLNNEQFF

V gene: TRBV14
J gene: TRBJ2-2
clone size: -
D gene: TRBD1
CDR3 DNA: TGTGCCAGCAGCCAAGGGGACAGGGACTACACCGGGGAGCTGTTTTTT
CDR3 protein: CASSQGDRDYTGELFF

V gene: TRBV19
J gene: TRBJ1-6
clone size: -
D gene: -
CDR3 DNA: TGTGCCAGTAGTACCCGTCTTCTATCACCCCTCCACTTT
CDR3 protein: CASSTRLLSPLHF

V gene: TRBV9
J gene: TRBJ1-4
clone size: -
D gene: TRBD1
CDR3 DNA: TGTGCCAGCAGCCCTCAGGGGGGAAATGAAAAACTGTTTTTT
CDR3 protein: CASSPQGGNEKLFF

V gene: TRBV29-1
J gene: TRBJ2-1
clone size: -
D gene: -
CDR3 DNA: TGCAGCGTTCCACTAGCTGCGCAATTCAATGAGCAGTTCTTC
CDR3 protein: CSVPLAAQFNEQFF

V gene: TRBV30
J gene: TRBJ1-6
clone size: few
D gene: -
CDR3 DNA: TGTGCCTGGGGGCGGGGGGGCTATAATTCACCCCTCCACTTT
CDR3 protein: CAWGRGGYNSPLHF

V gene: TRBV10-2
J gene: TRBJ1-2
clone size: -
D gene: -
CDR3 DNA: TGCGCCAGCAGTGTAGGGGATGTTATCTATGGCTACACCTTC
CDR3 protein: CASSVGDVIYGYTF

V gene: TRBV27
J gene: TRBJ1-1
clone size: -
D gene: -
CDR3 DNA: TGTGCCAGCAGTTACAGGATTATGAACACTGAAGCTTTCTTT
CDR3 protein: CASSYRIMNTEAFF

V gene: TRBV5-8
J gene: TRBJ1-5
clone size: few
D gene: -
CDR3 DNA: TGTGCCAGCAGCTTAGGCAGGGCGGTTGGGAATCAGCCCCAGCATTTT
CDR3 protein: CASSLGRAVGNQPQHF

V gene: TRBV7-4
J gene: TRBJ2-3
clone size: -
D gene: -
CDR3 DNA: TGTGCCAGCAGCTCCCCGGACTACACAGATACGCAGTATTTT
CDR3 protein: CASSSPDYTDTQYF

V gene: TRBV6-5
J gene: TRBJ2-2
clone size: -
D gene: -
CDR3 DNA: TGTGCCAGCAGTTGGGCAGTAAACACCGGGGAGCTGTTTTTT
CDR3 protein: CASSWAVNTGELFF

V gene: TRBV7-9
J gene: TRBJ1-4
clone size: -
D gene: -
CDR3 DNA: TGTGCCAGCAGCTTGCCAGGGGCAACTAATGAAAAACTGTTTTTT
CDR3 protein: CASSLPGATNEKLFF

V gene: TRBV19
J gene: TRBJ1-2
clone size: -
D gene: TRBD1
CDR3 DNA: TGTGCCAGTAGTAGCCAAGGACAGGCTATCTATGGCTACACCTTC
CDR3 protein: CASSSQGQAIYGYTF

V gene: TRBV19
J gene: TRBJ1-1
clone size: -
D gene: -
CDR3 DNA: TGTGCCAGTAGAAGCAGGGGCATCACTGAAGCTTTCTTT
CDR3 protein: CASRSRGITEAFF

V gene: TRBV5-4
J gene: TRBJ2-7
clone size: -
D gene: TRBD2
CDR3 DNA: TGTGCCAGCAGCTTAGTAGCGGGGGGCGTGGGAGAGCAGTACTTC
CDR3 protein: CASSLVAGGVGEQYF

V gene: TRBV5-1
J gene: TRBJ2-5
clone size: -
D gene: -
CDR3 DNA: TGCGCCAGCAGCTTGGCCGGAGTCGTAGAGACCCAGTACTTC
CDR3 protein: CASSLAGVVETQYF

V gene: TRBV7-2
J gene: TRBJ1-5
clone size: once
D gene: -
CDR3 DNA: TGTGCCAGCAGCTTAGACGAGAGCAATCAGCCCCAGCATTTT
CDR3 protein: CASSLDESNQPQHF

V gene: TRBV7-2
J gene: TRBJ2-7
clone size: -
D gene: -
CDR3 DNA: TGTGCCAGCAGCTTAGTGTATCTAGACGAGCAGTACTTC
CDR3 protein: CASSLVYLDEQYF

V gene: TRBV13
J gene: TRBJ2-7
clone size: few
D gene: TRBD2
CDR3 DNA: TGTGCCAGCAGCTCGACTAGCGGGGGGTCCCCCTACGAGCAGTACTTC
CDR3 protein: CASSSTSGGSPYEQYF

V gene: TRBV2
J gene: TRBJ2-1
clone size: -
D gene: -
CDR3 DNA: TGTGCCAGCACCACAATGGGCCGAGACAATGAGCAGTTCTTC
CDR3 protein: CASTTMGRDNEQFF

V gene: TRBV12-2
J gene: TRBJ2-5
clone size: -
D gene: -
CDR3 DNA: TGTGCAAGTCGCCATCATCGGACGGGGGGTAGGGAGGAGACCCAGTACTTC
CDR3 protein: CASRHHRTGGREETQYF

V gene: TRBV19
J gene: TRBJ2-5
clone size: few
D gene: TRBD1
CDR3 DNA: TGTGCCAGTAGTAGCCAGGGGGTACAAGAGACCCAGTACTTC
CDR3 protein: CASSSQGVQETQYF

V gene: TRBV30
J gene: TRBJ1-2
clone size: -
D gene: TRBD1
CDR3 DNA: TGTGCCTGGGGACAGGGGGCGTATGGCTACACCTTC
CDR3 protein: CAWGQGAYGYTF